Presented here are 29 T cell receptor beta chains from one specimen sequenced in a study of T cell responses to AZD1222 COVID-19 vaccine. The table came from immunoSEQ multiplex PCR; TCRdb's copy has only in-frame clones and leaves some out. The repertoire holds tens of thousands of clones, with nearly 90% as singletons. Sequenced material: peripheral blood, taken on day 0 of AZD1222 vaccination. The source is an adult in good health.

This clone was seen just once. The rearrangement joins TRBV6-5 to TRBJ1-2; the D gene is possibly TRBD1 (5 bases). The CDR3 contains 14 residues. The V and J ends lost 8 bases and 7 bases respectively, with 20 bases between them. CDR1 is MNHEY and CDR2 is SVGAGI in the germline V gene. CDR3 amino acids: CASVGQGDFGGYTF. CDR3 bases: TGTGCCAGCGTGGGTCAAGGGGATTTTGGTGGCTACACCTTC.

This CDR3 is CASSLEGIVVPEAFF. The DNA for the CDR3 is TGTGCCAGCAGCTTGGAGGGGATAGTGGTCCCGGAAGCTTTCTTT. This rearrangement joins TRBV5-6 to TRBJ1-1; the D gene is possibly TRBD1 (5 bases). The CDR3 runs to 15 residues. CDR1 and CDR2 from the germline V gene are SGHDT and YYEEEE. Trimming stripped 0 bases from V and 8 bases from J, with 17 bases between.

The CDR3 sequence: CASSQVRGGWHNEQFF. CDR3 nucleotide sequence: TGTGCCAGCAGCCAAGTTAGGGGCGGGTGGCACAATGAGCAGTTCTTC. The V and J genes are TRBV14 and TRBJ2-1; D may correspond to TRBD1 or TRBD2 (5 bases each). This CDR3 is built from 16 residues. Looked up from germline, CDR1 is SGHDN and CDR2 is FVKESK. Trimming took 1 base from V and 5 from J, leaving 15 bases between them.

The table lists this clone with a few counts. The chain has TRBV7-8 and TRBJ1-6; D possibly corresponds to TRBD1 (6 bases). V lost 5 bases and J lost 7, with 18 bases in between. This CDR3 contains 16 residues. Per the germline V gene, CDR1 is SGHVS and CDR2 is FQNEAQ. The CDR3 here is CASSTRGGRDNSPLHF. CDR3 nucleotides: TGTGCCAGCAGCACAAGGGGGGGGCGGGACAATTCACCCCTCCACTTT.

The V gene is TRBV5-4, the J gene TRBJ1-6; perhaps TRBD1 as D (6 bases). Per the germline V gene, CDR1 is SGHNT and CDR2 is YYREEE (reference sequence). This CDR3 has 18 residues. V was shortened by 5 bases and J by 0 bases, with 18 bases between the two germline ends. This CDR3 is CASREMRGGGSYNSPLHF. In DNA, the CDR3 is TGTGCCAGCAGAGAAATGAGAGGGGGGGGCTCCTATAATTCACCCCTCCACTTT.

The sample holds a few counts of this clone. This chain uses TRBV19 with TRBJ1-2, with D possibly being TRBD1 (5 bases). The CDR3 spans 13 residues. CDR1 LNHDA and CDR2 SQIVND come from the germline V gene (reference sequence). Trimming removed 5 bases from V and 7 bases from J, with 14 bases in between. The CDR3 DNA follows: TGTGCCAGTAGTCCAACAGGTTTTCCTGGCTACACCTTC. Amino acid sequence: CASSPTGFPGYTF.

The CDR3 sequence is CASSDPGGLARDTQYF. The CDR3 nucleotides are TGTGCCAGCAGTGACCCTGGGGGACTAGCGAGAGATACGCAGTATTTT. The V gene is TRBV6-1, the J gene TRBJ2-3; 10 bases match TRBD2. The length of the CDR3 is 16 residues. Trimming removed 3 bases from V and 5 bases from J; junction bases left unmatched: 8. Germline values: CDR1 MNHNS, CDR2 SASEGT.

The rearrangement uses TRBV15 and TRBJ2-7; D gene unclear. Per the germline V gene, CDR1 is LNHNV and CDR2 is YYDKDF (reference sequence). V dropped 0 bases and J dropped 3 bases, with 9 bases sitting between them. This CDR3 has 14 residues. CDR3 amino acids: CATSREAAYYEQYF. Written as DNA, the CDR3 is TGTGCCACCAGCAGAGAGGCCGCTTACTACGAGCAGTACTTC.

This sequence joins TRBV5-4 and TRBJ2-2, with 12 bases lining up with TRBD2. V was clipped by 4 bases and J by 8 bases; unmatched bases: 6. The CDR3 totals 15 residues. CDR1 is SGHNT, CDR2 YYREEE, per germline (reference sequence). CDR3 loop: CASSPRTSGAGELFF. The CDR3 bases are TGTGCCAGCAGCCCTAGGACTAGCGGGGCGGGGGAGCTGTTTTTT.

The chain joins TRBV20-1 to TRBJ1-2, with D hard to call. The CDR3 is 10 amino acids. V was trimmed by 5 bases and J by 8 bases, leaving 9 bases between them. Germline assignment: CDR1 DFQATT and CDR2 SNEGSKA (reference sequence). Written as DNA, the CDR3 is TGCAGTGCTGCACCGGGAGGCTACACCTTC. This sequence encodes CSAAPGGYTF.

The genes are TRBV6-5 and TRBJ1-2, with D possibly being TRBD1 (5 bases). CDR3 size: 13 residues. Germline loops: CDR1 MNHEY, CDR2 SVGAGI. Trimming removed 10 bases at V and 6 bases at J, with 18 bases between. The CDR3 DNA reads as TGTGCCACTGGGACGGGGGGGGTTCATGGCTACACCTTC. This gives the protein CATGTGGVHGYTF.

The J gene is TRBJ1-5, the V gene TRBV30, with D possibly matching TRBD1 (5 bases). Germline values: CDR1 GTSNPN, CDR2 SVGIG (reference sequence). V dropped 2 bases and J dropped 5 bases, with 10 bases sitting between them. The CDR3 runs 13 residues. Here the CDR3 reads CAWSSGGHQPQHF. CDR3 bases: TGTGCCTGGAGTTCTGGGGGTCATCAGCCCCAGCATTTT.

The CDR3 DNA sequence: TGCAGCGTTGTAGACACCCAGTACACCTTC. This sequence encodes CSVVDTQYTF. The gene calls are TRBV29-1 and TRBJ1-2, with D unclear. CDR1 is SQVTM and CDR2 is ANQGSEA in the germline V gene. The V gene lost 4 bases and the J gene lost 11 bases, with 11 bases spanning the gap. The CDR3 is 10 residues long.

The J gene is TRBJ2-2, the V gene TRBV10-3; D not certain. Trimming pared 4 bases from V and 0 bases from J, leaving 6 bases between. The germline gives CDR1 ENHRY, CDR2 SYGVKD. This CDR3 comprises 14 residues. DNA of the CDR3: TGTGCCATCAGTGTTCCTCCGAACACCGGGGAGCTGTTTTTT. This codes for CAISVPPNTGELFF.

The chain combines TRBV6-4 with TRBJ2-3, with 7 nucleotides matching TRBD2. CDR1 is MRHNA and CDR2 is SNTAGT in the germline V gene. The CDR3 sequence is 14 residues long. With V trimmed by 3 bases and J by 4 bases, 4 bases remained unmatched. CDR3 sequence (DNA): TGTGCCAGCAGTGAGGTCCTAGCGGCAGATACGCAGTATTTT. Protein sequence: CASSEVLAADTQYF.

This sequence joins TRBV5-5 and TRBJ1-3; 7 bases align to TRBD1. V trimming: 3 bases; J trimming: 0 bases; junction bases outside the gene matches: 6. This CDR3 contains 16 residues. Germline lookup yields CDR1 SGHKS and CDR2 YYEKEE (reference sequence). The chain's CDR3 is CASSSTRQGSGNTIYF. CDR3 DNA: TGTGCCAGCAGCTCAACTCGACAGGGCTCTGGAAACACCATATATTTT.

This clone has just one count. The rearrangement links TRBV9 to TRBJ2-2, with D maybe TRBD1 (5 bases). Trimming took off 6 bases at V and 3 bases at J, with 18 bases between the two ends. The germline V gene encodes CDR1 SGDLS and CDR2 YYNGEE. CDR3 size: 16 residues. The CDR3 DNA reads TGTGCCAGCACCAACCTCCAGGGATTGGACACCGGGGAGCTGTTTTTT. Protein sequence: CASTNLQGLDTGELFF.

The rearrangement joins TRBV6-5 to TRBJ1-6; TRBD1 is a possible D gene (6 bases). Germline-derived CDR1 and CDR2 are MNHEY and SVGAGI. CDR3 length: 14 amino acids. V lost 6 bases, J lost 10 bases, and 16 bases lay in between. CDR3 DNA: TGTGCCAGCAGCAACAGGGTGTTGGAATCACCCCTCCACTTT. Its protein product is CASSNRVLESPLHF.

The V and J genes are TRBV9 and TRBJ2-1; 11 bases are shared with TRBD2. The CDR3 spans 14 residues. Germline V gene sequence: CDR1 SGDLS, CDR2 YYNGEE. Trimming removed 6 bases from V and 6 bases from J; junction bases left unmatched: 5. The CDR3 coding sequence is TGTGCCAGCAAAGGGACTAGCGGACCCAATGAGCAGTTCTTC. Its protein is CASKGTSGPNEQFF.

This clone showed up just a few times. The genes are TRBV10-3 and TRBJ2-7, with unresolved D. This CDR3 is built from 15 residues. Looked up from germline, CDR1 is ENHRY and CDR2 is SYGVKD. V lost 3 bases to trimming and J lost 2 bases, with 14 bases between them. CDR3 DNA sequence: TGTGCCATCAGTGAAGGACCCACCCAAACCTACGAGCAGTACGTC. This encodes CAISEGPTQTYEQYV.

The chain is built from TRBV7-8 and TRBJ1-1; a possible D gene is TRBD1 (6 bases). Germline loops: CDR1 SGHVS, CDR2 FQNEAQ. The V end was cut by 5 bases, the J end by 11 bases, with 21 bases between. This CDR3 comprises 14 residues. CDR3 bases: TGTGCCAGCAGCCCATCGTTAGTGCAGGGGTTGGCTTTCTTT. Amino acids: CASSPSLVQGLAFF. The full variable domain, in which reference TRBV7-8 and TRBJ1-1 provide the parts outside the CDR3, is GAGVSQSPRYKVAKRGQDVALRCDPISGHVSLFWYQQALGQGPEFLTYFQNEAQLDKSGLPSDRFFAERPEGSVSTLKIQRTQQEDSAVYLCASSPSLVQGLAFFGQGTRLTVV.

The CDR3 spells CASSPAAAETQYF. Here the CDR3 DNA reads TGTGCCAGCAGCCCAGCGGCGGCGGAGACCCAGTACTTC. The chain employs TRBV28 and TRBJ2-5; D is perhaps TRBD2 (5 bases). CDR3 size: 13 residues. The V end was cut by 6 bases, the J end by 5 bases, with 13 bases between. Germline values: CDR1 MDHEN, CDR2 SYDVKM.

The rearrangement links TRBV5-1 to TRBJ2-3; D gene ambiguous. The V gene's germline CDR1 is SGHRS and CDR2 YFSETQ. This CDR3 is built from 13 residues. Trimming stripped 0 bases from V and 7 bases from J, with 9 bases between. CDR3 sequence (DNA): TGCGCCAGCAGCTTGGATATAACCTATACGCAGTATTTT. Its protein product is CASSLDITYTQYF.

The chain combines TRBV27 with TRBJ2-3, with D perhaps being TRBD1 or TRBD2 (5 bases each). Germline loops: CDR1 MNHEY, CDR2 SMNVEV (reference sequence). The V and J ends lost 7 bases and 5 bases respectively, with 19 bases between them. This CDR3 region has 15 residues. CDR3 amino acids: CASTSYGAKGDTQYF. In nucleotides, the CDR3 is TGTGCCAGCACCTCATACGGGGCCAAGGGAGATACGCAGTATTTT.

This rearrangement joins TRBV3-1 (or the pseudogene TRBV3-2) to TRBJ1-6, with 7 nucleotides matching TRBD1. Per the germline V gene, CDR1 is LGHDT and CDR2 is YNNKEL (reference sequence). V lost 4 bases to trimming and J lost 0 bases; unmatched junction nucleotides: 3. The CDR3 totals 16 residues. CDR3 residues: CASSLGQSSYNSPLHF. For the CDR3, the DNA is TGTGCCAGCAGCCTGGGACAGAGCTCCTATAATTCACCCCTCCACTTT.

This clone was seen just once. The rearrangement links TRBV18 to TRBJ2-2; 10 nucleotides line up with TRBD1. The V segment lost 8 bases and the J segment 5 bases; nucleotides outside the gene matches: 5. The CDR3 covers 14 residues. In germline, CDR1 is KGHSH, CDR2 LQKENI. This CDR3 is CASSGTGETGELFF. The CDR3 nucleotides are TGTGCCAGCAGCGGGACAGGGGAAACCGGGGAGCTGTTTTTT.

The chain joins TRBV6-5 to TRBJ1-3, with D perhaps matching TRBD1 (6 bases). Germline V lookup: CDR1 MNHEY, CDR2 SVGAGI. V dropped 6 bases and J dropped 0 bases, with 6 bases sitting between them. This CDR3 spans 13 amino acids. The DNA of the CDR3 is TGTGCCAGCAGGGACAGCTCTGGAAACACCATATATTTT. It codes for CASRDSSGNTIYF.

V gene TRBV10-2 combines with J gene TRBJ1-1; 7 bases are a match to TRBD1. Trimming removed 6 bases from V and 1 base from J; junction bases left unmatched: 5. The CDR3 loop spans 14 amino acids. The germline V gene has CDR1 WSHSY and CDR2 SAAADI. CDR3 sequence reads: CASRGTVSNTEAFF. The CDR3, as DNA: TGCGCCAGCAGGGGGACAGTATCGAACACTGAAGCTTTCTTT.

This clone was found a few times. The J gene is TRBJ1-1, the V gene TRBV2; tentatively, D is TRBD1 (6 bases). The germline CDR1 and CDR2 sequences are SNHLY and FYNNEI. The CDR3 length is 18 residues. V lost 0 bases and J 1 base, leaving 18 bases between the germline ends. CDR3 sequence: CASSEASLQGWANTEAFF. CDR3 nucleotides: TGTGCCAGCAGTGAAGCCTCATTACAGGGTTGGGCGAACACTGAAGCTTTCTTT. The full variable domain, its missing parts supplied by reference TRBV2 and TRBJ1-1, is EPEVTQTPSHQVTQMGQEVILRCVPISNHLYFYWYRQILGQKVEFLVSFYNNEISEKSEIFDDQFSVERPDGSNFTLKIRSTKLEDSAMYFCASSEASLQGWANTEAFFGQGTRLTVV.